The rows below give T cell receptor beta chains drawn from one sample of a study of T cell responses to AZD1222 COVID-19 vaccine. Measured with immunoSEQ multiplex PCR; TCRdb has only the in-frame clones, and not every one. The sample lists roughly 110,000 clones, under 95% occurring once. Sequencing used peripheral blood, obtained 28 days after the second AZD1222 dose. These receptors all stem from an adult who received the AZD1222 COVID-19 vaccine. Both conserved end residues are trimmed from each CDR3.

CDR3aa: ASRLHTGTGTYQNNSPLH
v_gene: TRBV3-1/TRBV3-2
j_gene: TRBJ1-6

CDR3aa: ASSYTWALNTEAF
v_gene: TRBV6-5
j_gene: TRBJ1-1

CDR3aa: ASSSRQGRETQY
v_gene: TRBV7-8
j_gene: TRBJ2-5

CDR3aa: ASKQGAGGNTIY
v_gene: TRBV6-1
j_gene: TRBJ1-3

CDR3aa: ASSLGTVDSSGNTIY
v_gene: TRBV7-9
j_gene: TRBJ1-3

CDR3aa: ASSYMRAQETQY
v_gene: TRBV6-2/TRBV6-3
j_gene: TRBJ2-5

CDR3aa: ASSKGFTANYGYT
v_gene: TRBV27
j_gene: TRBJ1-2

CDR3aa: ASSSPGHNSPLH
v_gene: TRBV28
j_gene: TRBJ1-6

CDR3aa: ASSARTGATNTGELF
v_gene: TRBV5-1
j_gene: TRBJ2-2

CDR3aa: ASSPGGYSNQPQH
v_gene: TRBV5-1
j_gene: TRBJ1-5

CDR3aa: ASSPHFTGELF
v_gene: TRBV11-2
j_gene: TRBJ2-2

CDR3aa: ASSQATTTEAF
v_gene: TRBV16
j_gene: TRBJ1-1

CDR3aa: ASMDRGGFKETQY
v_gene: TRBV6-5
j_gene: TRBJ2-5

CDR3aa: ASSPSDRADGYT
v_gene: TRBV18
j_gene: TRBJ1-2

CDR3aa: ASSLASQVRYEQY
v_gene: TRBV7-9
j_gene: TRBJ2-7

CDR3aa: ASSLKDIQRNEQF
v_gene: TRBV7-9
j_gene: TRBJ2-1